The TCR beta chain under discussion was sequenced for a study of cytomegalovirus exposure and HLA in healthy donors. Overall study findings and caveats: The study labeled fewer than 200 TCR beta chains cytomegalovirus-associated.

In the PCR, 60 Vbeta and 13 Jbeta primers were used. Only in-frame clones appear in the TCRdb table, and some are missing; sequencing was by immunoSEQ multiplex PCR. The table shows some 130,000 clones, with roughly two thirds occurring only once. While unrecorded immune exposures were likely, the donors were nominally healthy when sampled. Regarding this clone: What it recognizes is unknown.

The CDR3 sequence is 13 residues long. Germline values: CDR1 ENHRY, CDR2 SYGVKD. V was shortened by 10 bases and J by 5 bases, with 14 bases between the two germline ends. This TCR was sampled from a man between 25 and 39 years old in good health and CMV-seropositive. This chain uses TRBV10-3 with TRBJ1-4; TRBD1 might be the D (5 bases). Sample: PBMCs. The CDR3 is CANRPGLNEKLFF. DNA of the CDR3: TGTGCCAACCGACCGGGACTAAATGAAAAACTGTTTTTT.